The 6 T cell receptor beta chains presented below share a single source sample, sequenced in a study of T cell responses to AZD1222 COVID-19 vaccine (dated by TCRdb to about 2021). Read against the paper, the sample's time point label means: about 28 days (+/-7) after the second vaccine dose. Library method: the immunoSEQ multiplex PCR assay. The source is immuneACCESS, and TCRdb retained only in-frame sequences with V and J called. Part of the clones is not carried over; for the studies checked, unresolved V genes explain less than half of this, and the remainder is unexplained. Across this sample there are 120,000 to 150,000 clones, with around 90% seen only once. The top ten hold over 3% of the sample. The material sequenced was peripheral blood, taken 28 days after the second AZD1222 dose. The receptors were sampled from an adult who received the AZD1222 COVID-19 vaccine.

The chain joins TRBV13 to TRBJ1-4; a weak D match, TRBD1 (5 bases). Trimming left V 5 bases short and J 8 bases short, with 15 bases between. Germline-derived CDR1 and CDR2 are PRHDT and FYEKMQ (reference sequence). The CDR3 consists of 14 residues. CDR3 bases: TGTGCCAGCAGCATCGAGAGGGCAGGGGAAAAACTGTTTTTT. Its translation: CASSIERAGEKLFF.

CDR3 nucleotide sequence: TGTGCCAGCAGTTCTGGACGCGGCACTGAAGCTTTCTTT. It encodes CASSSGRGTEAFF. This sequence joins TRBV27 and TRBJ1-1; D is ambiguous. Germline V gene data show CDR1 as MNHEY and CDR2 as SMNVEV (reference sequence). There are 13 residues in the CDR3. V dropped 4 bases and J dropped 4 bases, with 10 bases sitting between them.

The chain has TRBV28 and TRBJ1-5; D gene unclear. Germline V CDR1 and CDR2: MDHEN, SYDVKM. This CDR3 comprises 14 residues. Trimming took 9 bases from V and 5 from J, leaving 17 bases between them. CDR3 in DNA: TGTGCCAGTCAGAGGCCGGGCGGGTATCAGCCCCAGCATTTT. This translates into CASQRPGGYQPQHF.

This chain joins TRBV7-2 and TRBJ1-1; no clear D. The germline V gene has CDR1 SGHTA and CDR2 FQGNSA. The CDR3 consists of 17 residues. V lost 5 bases to trimming and J lost 0 bases, with 19 bases between them. This chain's CDR3 is CASSPPRVSSMNTEAFF. CDR3 DNA: TGTGCCAGCAGCCCCCCTCGCGTGTCCAGCATGAACACTGAAGCTTTCTTT. Together with reference TRBV7-2 and TRBJ1-1, the CDR3 gives the full variable domain: GAGVSQSPSNKVTEKGKDVELRCDPISGHTALYWYRQSLGQGLEFLIYFQGNSAPDKSGLPSDRFSAERTGGSVSTLTIQRTQQEDSAVYLCASSPPRVSSMNTEAFFGQGTRLTVV.

The rearrangement links TRBV30 to TRBJ2-2; D gene ambiguous. The CDR3 runs to 14 residues. From germline, CDR1 is GTSNPN and CDR2 SVGIG (reference sequence). The V end lost 1 base, the J end lost 2 bases, and 8 bases lay between the germline ends. The CDR3 DNA reads as TGTGCCTGGAGTGGGCGGATAAACACCGGGGAGCTGTTTTTT. Its translation is CAWSGRINTGELFF.

The rearrangement links TRBV19 to TRBJ2-2; D gene unclear. V lost 7 bases, J lost 5 bases, and 17 bases lay in between. Germline CDR1 and CDR2: LNHDA and SQIVND (reference sequence). The CDR3 covers 15 residues. CDR3 residues: CASTTDSSRTGELFF. The CDR3 DNA reads as TGTGCCAGTACCACGGATTCAAGCCGGACCGGGGAGCTGTTTTTT.